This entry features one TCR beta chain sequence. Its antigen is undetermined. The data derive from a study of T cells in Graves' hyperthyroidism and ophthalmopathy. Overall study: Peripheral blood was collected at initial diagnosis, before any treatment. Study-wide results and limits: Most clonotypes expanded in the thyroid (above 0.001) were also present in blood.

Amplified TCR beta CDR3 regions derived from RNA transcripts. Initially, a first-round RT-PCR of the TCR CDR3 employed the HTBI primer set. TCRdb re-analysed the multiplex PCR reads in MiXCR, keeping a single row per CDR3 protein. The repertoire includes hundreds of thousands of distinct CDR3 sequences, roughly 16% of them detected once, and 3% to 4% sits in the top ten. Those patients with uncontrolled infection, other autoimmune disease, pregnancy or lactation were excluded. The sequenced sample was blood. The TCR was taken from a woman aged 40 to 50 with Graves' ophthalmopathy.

The CDR3 DNA is TGTGCCAGCAGCATGACAGAGGCAGATACGCAGTATTTT. It yields the protein CASSMTEADTQYF. V and J are TRBV2 and TRBJ2-3, with a tentative D call TRBD1 (5 bases). Trimming removed 6 bases at V and 4 bases at J, with 11 bases between. This CDR3 comprises 13 residues. Germline V gene lookup returns CDR1 SNHLY and CDR2 FYNNEI.